This T cell receptor (beta chain) stems from a study of cytomegalovirus exposure and HLA in healthy donors. On the study more broadly: Unique TCR beta sequences numbering fewer than 130 million came from approximately 180 million T cells in an earlier analysis. Regarding the study as a whole: Analysis was performed later, and it showed HLA-associated TCR beta chains to be more clonally expanded than equally common others. Segments of the TCR beta V type were, in most cases, productive about 90% or about 30% of the time in an earlier analysis.

Comment on this clone: What it binds is not known.

V was pared by 5 bases and J by 10 bases, with 6 bases between. CDR1 is MGHRA, CDR2 YSYEKL, per germline. This CDR3 is built from 11 residues. The PCR used 60 Vbeta and 13 Jbeta primers. Study processing details: As a later analysis found, there were 80 million or so unique TCR beta chains, of which roughly 11 million were shared. The method was immunoSEQ multiplex PCR; TCRdb's version includes in-frame clones alone and lacks a portion of them. That table gives V, J and clone size, and the DNA gave D and trimming. The data hold roughly 120,000 clones, with 73% observed a single time. The sample taken for sequencing was PBMCs. This clonotype was sampled from a woman aged 40-49 years in good health and CMV-seronegative. The V call is TRBV4-1, the J call TRBJ2-6, with a tentative D call TRBD2 (5 bases). For the CDR3, the DNA is TGCGCCAGCAGCAGGGAGAACGTCCTGACTTTC. It yields the protein CASSRENVLTF.